The clone carrying this T cell receptor (beta chain) is a singleton in its sample. Per the original data handling: Junction-only sequences produced by ImmunoSEQ had no quality scores, so filtering differed. The table came from immunoSEQ multiplex PCR; TCRdb's copy has only in-frame clones and leaves some out. That table is the source of V, J and clone size, and D and trimming were worked out from the DNA. The data hold approximately 810,000 clones, with about 92% observed a single time. CD45RO-negative cells were positively selected for CCR7, leaving out terminally differentiated effector memory CD45RA+ cells. Germline V gives CDR1 MNHEY, CDR2 SMNVEV (reference sequence). This CDR3 is 13 amino acids long. Trimming cost V 5 bases and J 8 bases; bases outside gene matches: 5. This entry belongs to a study of shared clonotypes between healthy human individuals.

The rearrangement links TRBV27 to TRBJ2-4; TRBD2 matches at 8 bases. What was sequenced was naive CD8+ T cells sorted from blood. The sequence was obtained from a man aged 25 to 45 in good health. CDR3 sequence (DNA): TGTGCCAGCAGTAAAGGGACTAGATACATTCAGTACTTC. This sequence encodes CASSKGTRYIQYF.